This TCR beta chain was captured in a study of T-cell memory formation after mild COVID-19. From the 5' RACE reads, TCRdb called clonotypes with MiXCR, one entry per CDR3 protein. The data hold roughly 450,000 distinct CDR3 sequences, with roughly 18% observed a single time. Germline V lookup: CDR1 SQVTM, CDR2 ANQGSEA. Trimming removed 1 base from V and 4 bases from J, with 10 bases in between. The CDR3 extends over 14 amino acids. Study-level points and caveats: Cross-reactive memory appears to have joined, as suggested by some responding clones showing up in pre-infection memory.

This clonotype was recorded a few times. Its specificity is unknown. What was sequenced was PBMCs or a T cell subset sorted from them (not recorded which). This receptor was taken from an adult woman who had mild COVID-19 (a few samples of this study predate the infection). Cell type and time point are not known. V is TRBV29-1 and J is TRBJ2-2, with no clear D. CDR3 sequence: CSVEVGFVTGELFF. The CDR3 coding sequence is TGCAGCGTTGAAGTGGGTTTCGTCACCGGGGAGCTGTTTTTT.